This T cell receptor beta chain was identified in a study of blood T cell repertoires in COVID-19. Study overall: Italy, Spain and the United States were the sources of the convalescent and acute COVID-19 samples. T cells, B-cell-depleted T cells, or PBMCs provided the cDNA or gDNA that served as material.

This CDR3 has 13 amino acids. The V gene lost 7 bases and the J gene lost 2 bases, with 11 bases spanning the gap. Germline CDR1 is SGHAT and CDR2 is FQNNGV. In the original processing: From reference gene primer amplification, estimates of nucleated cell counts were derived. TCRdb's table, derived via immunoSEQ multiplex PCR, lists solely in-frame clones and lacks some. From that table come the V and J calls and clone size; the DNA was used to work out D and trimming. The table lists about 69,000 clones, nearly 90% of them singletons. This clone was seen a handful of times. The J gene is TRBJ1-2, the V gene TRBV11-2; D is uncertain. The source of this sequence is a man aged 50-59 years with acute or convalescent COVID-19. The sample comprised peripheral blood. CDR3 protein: CASNTPGNYGYTF. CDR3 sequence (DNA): TGTGCCAGCAACACCCCAGGAAACTATGGCTACACCTTC.